Detailed here is one TCR beta chain. There is no known antigen for this receptor. No qualities accompany the bases; no much larger clone lies one base away. This specimen belongs to a study of blood T cell repertoires in COVID-19 (dated by TCRdb to the early 2020s). Regarding the study in general: Samples covering the acute and convalescent phases of COVID-19 were provided by collaborators in the United States, Italy and Spain. The prospective study material was composed of cDNA or gDNA derived from T cells, B-cell-depleted T cells, or PBMCs. Subjects who had been exposed to COVID-19, were actively infected with it, or had recovered from it provided the deeply sampled blood TCRbeta repertoires that made up the dataset. A freely available public database, intended as a resource for researchers studying the immune response to SARS-CoV-2, is where the repertoires were released. The samples were drawn from the first 160 participants of the ongoing ImmuneRACE study and from under 1,500 subjects provided by 6 global collaborators. A de-identified subject ID, COVID-19 status, age in years and sex were almost always included in the sample metadata. HLA class I and class II types, where available, came from metadata supplied by the sample provider rather than from assay-based typing. What the work shows at the level of the full study, not this receptor alone: Clinical and demographic metadata were provided uncurated, with the amount varying by source and participant.

From V the trimming removes 5 bases and from J it removes 7 bases, while the gene matches leave 10 bases of the junction unaccounted for. There are 15 amino acids in the CDR3, from cysteine to phenylalanine inclusive. The retained sequence is limited to the CDR3, 45 bases, with the frame set at the first base. The CDR1 and CDR2 encoded by the germline V gene are MNHEY and SVGAGI. The immunoSEQ Assay, a bias-controlled multiplex PCR, was used to amplify TCRbeta CDR3 regions from genomic DNA. In the source study's methods: The number of nucleated cells in each sample was estimated by amplification of reference gene primers within the assay. To quantify the absolute abundance of each unique TCRbeta CDR3 rearrangement, sequence reads were collapsed and filtered. Productive Simpson clonality was computed per sample as the square root of Simpson's diversity index over productive rearrangements. TCRdb mirrors the immuneACCESS table, restricted to in-frame sequences. Some clones are absent from its copies; in checked studies, under half trace to an unresolved V gene, and the reason for the others is unknown. That table is the source of V, J and clone size, and D and trimming were worked out from the DNA. The sample table holds 110,000 to 150,000 clones, of which around 91% were seen once. 3% to 3.5% of the sample is held by the ten biggest clonotypes.

Each collaborating institution followed its own protocols to collect whole blood in K2EDTA tubes. For TCRbeta analysis, collaborator samples were shipped as frozen whole blood, as isolated PBMCs, or as DNA extracted from either sample type. The sample consisted of peripheral blood. The V gene is TRBV6-5 and the J gene is TRBJ1-4, with 7 bases matching TRBD1. This sequence was found in a woman in her fifties or sixties with active COVID-19. CDR3 reads: CASSLNRGVGEKLFF. The DNA reads TGTGCCAGCAGTCTAAACAGGGGAGTAGGTGAAAAACTGTTTTTT.